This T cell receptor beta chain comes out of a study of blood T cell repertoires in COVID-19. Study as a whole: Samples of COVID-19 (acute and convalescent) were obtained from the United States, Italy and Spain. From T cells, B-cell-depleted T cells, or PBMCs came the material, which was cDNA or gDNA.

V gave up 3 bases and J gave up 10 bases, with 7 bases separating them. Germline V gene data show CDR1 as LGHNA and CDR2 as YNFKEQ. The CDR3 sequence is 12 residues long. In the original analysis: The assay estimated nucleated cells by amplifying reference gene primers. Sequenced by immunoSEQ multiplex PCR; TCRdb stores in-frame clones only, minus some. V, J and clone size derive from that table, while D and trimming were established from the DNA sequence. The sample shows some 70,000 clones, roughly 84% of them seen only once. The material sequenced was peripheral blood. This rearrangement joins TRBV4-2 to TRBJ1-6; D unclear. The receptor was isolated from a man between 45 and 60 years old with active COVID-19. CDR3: CASSQENSPLHF. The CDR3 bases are TGTGCCAGCAGCCAGGAGAACTCACCCCTCCACTTT.